Each of the 9 T cell receptor beta chains below was sequenced from the same sample in a study of cytomegalovirus exposure and HLA in healthy donors. Primers included in the PCR were 60 Vbeta and 13 Jbeta primers. Measured with immunoSEQ multiplex PCR; TCRdb has only the in-frame clones, and not every one. The sample contains 150,000 to 200,000 clones, about four fifths of which appear only once. Sequencing was done on a sample of PBMCs. Receptors were obtained from a male donor in good health and CMV-seropositive.

J is TRBJ1-6 and V is TRBV27, with 8 bases lining up with TRBD1. The CDR3 runs 13 residues. Germline V gene data show CDR1 as MNHEY and CDR2 as SMNVEV (reference sequence). The V gene end was trimmed by 8 bases and the J gene end by 10 bases; junction bases not matched to a gene: 7. CDR3 protein: CASSEQGGSPLHF. Written as DNA, the CDR3 is TGTGCCAGCTCGGAACAGGGGGGATCACCCCTCCACTTT.

This clone was seen just once. V and J are TRBV11-3 and TRBJ1-2; 7 nucleotides align to TRBD1. In germline, CDR1 is SGHNT, CDR2 YENEEA. J lost 5 bases, V lost 2 bases, and 11 bases had no gene match. The CDR3 has 16 amino acids. CDR3 bases: TGTGCCAGCAGCTTAACGGGGACAGAAAACTATTATGGCTACACCTTC. Protein product: CASSLTGTENYYGYTF.

The chain recombines TRBV4-3 with TRBJ1-4, with TRBD1 matching 7 bases. Germline V CDR1 and CDR2: LGHNA, YSLEER. The trim removed 4 bases at V and 4 bases at J, leaving 3 bases unmatched. The CDR3 is 14 residues long. In DNA, the CDR3 is TGCGCCAGCAGCCGACAGGGCAATAATGAAAAACTGTTTTTT. Protein product: CASSRQGNNEKLFF.

The chain joins TRBV6-5 to TRBJ2-5, with TRBD1 identical over 7 bases. The CDR3 runs 14 residues. Germline lookup yields CDR1 MNHEY and CDR2 SVGAGI. Trimming at V came to 4 bases and at J to 2 bases, leaving 4 bases not matched to a gene. The chain's CDR3 is CASSLGRGQETQYF. CDR3 bases: TGTGCCAGCAGTTTGGGCAGGGGGCAAGAGACCCAGTACTTC.

The chain joins TRBV5-1 to TRBJ2-7; the match to TRBD1 covers 9 bases. CDR1 SGHRS and CDR2 YFSETQ come from the germline V gene. V lost 5 bases and J lost 0; bases outside the gene matches: 6. The CDR3 length is 15 residues. CDR3 residues: CASRLGTGSSYEQYF. The CDR3 DNA follows: TGCGCCAGCAGACTCGGGACAGGGAGCTCCTACGAGCAGTACTTC.

The rearrangement links TRBV5-1 to TRBJ2-5; 8 bases align to TRBD1. Trimming cost V 1 base and J 4 bases; bases outside gene matches: 9. This CDR3 has 16 amino acids. In germline, CDR1 is SGHRS, CDR2 YFSETQ. The CDR3 here is CASSLRTGGFRETQYF. CDR3 DNA sequence: TGCGCCAGCAGCTTGCGTACAGGGGGATTCCGAGAGACCCAGTACTTC.

The chain carries TRBV7-9 and TRBJ2-5; no clear D gene. CDR3 size: 10 residues. Trimming stripped 5 bases from V and 4 bases from J, with 2 bases between. CDR1 and CDR2 (germline): SEHNR, FQNEAQ (reference sequence). This chain's CDR3 is CASSRETQYF. In DNA form, the CDR3 reads TGTGCCAGCAGCCGAGAGACCCAGTACTTC.

This clone was observed a handful of times. The J gene is TRBJ2-3, the V gene TRBV6-5, with 8 bases aligning to TRBD1. The CDR3 runs 15 residues. V lost 6 bases, J lost 1 base, and 6 bases stayed unmatched. Germline lookup yields CDR1 MNHEY and CDR2 SVGAGI. The CDR3: CASRRQGLGTDTQYF. In DNA, the CDR3 is TGTGCCAGCAGGCGACAGGGGTTGGGCACAGATACGCAGTATTTT.

V usage is TRBV30 and J usage is TRBJ1-4; 8 bases map to TRBD1. CDR3 length: 14 residues. In germline, CDR1 is GTSNPN, CDR2 SVGIG (reference sequence). V lost 2 bases and J lost 8; bases outside the gene matches: 7. In DNA form, the CDR3 reads TGTGCCTGGAGTACAACAGGGGGAGGGGAAAAACTGTTTTTT. The encoded protein is CAWSTTGGGEKLFF.